A selection of T cell receptor beta chains follows, all from one sample in a study of blood T cell repertoires in COVID-19. TCRdb keeps only in-frame clones here, not all; method: immunoSEQ multiplex PCR. The sample contains fewer than 200,000 clones, over 75% of which appear only once. The sample comprised PBMCs or T cells enriched from blood (not recorded which). The receptors were sampled from a woman between 18 and 29 years old who had recovered from COVID-19. The CDR3 runs from the conserved cysteine through the conserved F or W. The D gene is left open where the match is weak. Part of the rows lack a size; the others show once, few, many or a class for expanded clones.

>-|TRBJ2-5|TRBD2|TRBV5-8
TGTGCCAGCAGCAGCGGGATCACAGCTCAAGAGACCCAGTACTTC
CASSSGITAQETQYF
>-|TRBJ1-2|-|TRBV30
TGTGCCTGGAGTGTACAGATCAACTATGGCTACACCTTC
CAWSVQINYGYTF
>-|TRBJ2-5|-|TRBV5-6
TGTGCCAGCAGCTGGCGGGAGACCCAGTACTTC
CASSWRETQYF
>once|TRBJ2-2|-|TRBV12-3/TRBV12-4
TGTGCCAGCAGTTTCCTCCTCACCGGGGAGCTGTTTTTT
CASSFLLTGELFF
>-|TRBJ2-1|TRBD2|TRBV5-4
TGTGCCGCGACGGCTAGCGGGAGCAATCCTCACAATGAGCAGTTCTTC
CAATASGSNPHNEQFF
>-|TRBJ2-6|-|TRBV15
TGTGCCACCAGCAGAGATTTAGCTGGGGCCAACGTCCTGACTTTC
CATSRDLAGANVLTF
>-|TRBJ2-1|-|TRBV5-6
TGTGCCAGCAGCTATATCAATGAGCAGTTCTTC
CASSYINEQFF
>-|TRBJ2-1|TRBD1|TRBV18
TGTGCCAGCTCACGGCTACAGGGGGGCAACTACAATGAGCAGTTCTTC
CASSRLQGGNYNEQFF
>-|TRBJ1-1|-|TRBV2
TGTGCCAGCACCTCCGATCCTGAGGTCACTGAAGCTTTCTTT
CASTSDPEVTEAFF
>-|TRBJ1-5|-|TRBV7-2
TGTGCCAGCAGCCCATTGGCGGGTAGCAATCAGCCCCAGCATTTT
CASSPLAGSNQPQHF
>-|TRBJ2-1|-|TRBV19
TGTGCCAGTAGTACAGGGACACATGAGCAGTTCTTC
CASSTGTHEQFF
>-|TRBJ2-5|-|TRBV27
TGTGCCAGCAGTCCGGGAAGCAGGGGGACCCAGTACTTC
CASSPGSRGTQYF
>-|TRBJ2-7|-|TRBV28
TGTGCCAGCAGTTCCAGGGCGCCCTACGAGCAGTACTTC
CASSSRAPYEQYF